This T cell receptor beta chain was sequenced in a study of cytomegalovirus exposure and HLA in healthy donors. At the level of the study: The approximately 660 first-cohort repertoires shared a platform with the roughly 110 validation repertoires, as reported in a later analysis.

Profiled with immunoSEQ multiplex PCR; TCRdb holds only in-frame clones, not every one. The data hold 150,000 to 180,000 clones, with roughly 86% observed a single time. The germline V gene encodes CDR1 MNHEY and CDR2 SVGAGI. CDR3 length: 16 amino acids. The V end was cut by 0 bases, the J end by 4 bases, with 15 bases between. A remark on this clone: Its cognate antigen is unknown.

Overall study findings and caveats: In vitro confirmation showed three CMV-associated chains to be CMV antigen specific. Cytomegalovirus association was assigned to over 150 TCR beta chains. A classifier reportedly called cytomegalovirus status with high sensitivity and specificity.

Sequencing was done on a sample of PBMCs. The rearrangement joins TRBV6-5 to TRBJ2-5; D may be TRBD2 (6 bases). The TCR comes from a human donor in good health. CDR3 nucleotides: TGTGCCAGCAGTTACTCGCGGGGCGGGGAAGGAGAGACCCAGTACTTC. Translation gives CASSYSRGGEGETQYF.